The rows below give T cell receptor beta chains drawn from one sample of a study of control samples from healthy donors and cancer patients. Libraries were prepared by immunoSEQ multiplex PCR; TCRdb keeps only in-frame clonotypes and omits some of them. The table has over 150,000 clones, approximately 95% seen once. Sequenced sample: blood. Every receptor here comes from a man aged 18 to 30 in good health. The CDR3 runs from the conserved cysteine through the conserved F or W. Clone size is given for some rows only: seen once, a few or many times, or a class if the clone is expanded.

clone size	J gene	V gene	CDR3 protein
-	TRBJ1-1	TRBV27	CASSLWYSRSRAEAFF
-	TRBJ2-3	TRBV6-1	CASSEIAGVTQDTQYF
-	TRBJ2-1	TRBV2	CASWGSGGVGNEQFF
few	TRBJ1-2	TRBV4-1	CASSQDASGIYGYTF
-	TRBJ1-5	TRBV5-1	CASRFGPDNQPQHF
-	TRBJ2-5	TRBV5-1	CASSPLRGDQETQYF
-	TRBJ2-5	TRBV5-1	CASSLGASGGQETQYF
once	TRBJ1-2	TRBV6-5	CASSYMSEGRYTF
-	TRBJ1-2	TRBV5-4	CASSLEGTGGLYGYTF
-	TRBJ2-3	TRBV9	CASSASSGSTDTQYF
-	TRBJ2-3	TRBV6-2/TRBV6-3	CASSFWTGFTDTQYF
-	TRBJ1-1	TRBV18	CASSPDRHTEAFF
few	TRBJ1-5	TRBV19	CASSREGWQPQHF
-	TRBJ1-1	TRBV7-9	CASTPTVNTEAFF
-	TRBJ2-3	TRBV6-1	CASSEVGRGSFTDTQYF
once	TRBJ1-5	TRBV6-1	CASSEAVGGQPQHF
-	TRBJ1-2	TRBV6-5	CASTPGGINYGYTF
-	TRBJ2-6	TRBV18	CASSPQWGANVLTF
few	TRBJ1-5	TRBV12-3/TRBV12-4	CASSAGLQPQHF
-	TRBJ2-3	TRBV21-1	CASNFRDRLTDTQYF
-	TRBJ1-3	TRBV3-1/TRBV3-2	CASSQDPTGFYSGNTIYF
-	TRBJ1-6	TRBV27	CASSSTGVGSPLHF
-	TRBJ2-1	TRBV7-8	CASSLKFGLAGGGDNEQFF
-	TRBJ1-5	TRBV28	CATVDRGNYYSNQPQHF
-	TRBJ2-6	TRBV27	CASSSAGVSGANVLTF
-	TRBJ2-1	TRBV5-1	CASSLVVSDTDEQFF
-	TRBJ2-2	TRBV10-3	CAISGGGQGSTGELFF